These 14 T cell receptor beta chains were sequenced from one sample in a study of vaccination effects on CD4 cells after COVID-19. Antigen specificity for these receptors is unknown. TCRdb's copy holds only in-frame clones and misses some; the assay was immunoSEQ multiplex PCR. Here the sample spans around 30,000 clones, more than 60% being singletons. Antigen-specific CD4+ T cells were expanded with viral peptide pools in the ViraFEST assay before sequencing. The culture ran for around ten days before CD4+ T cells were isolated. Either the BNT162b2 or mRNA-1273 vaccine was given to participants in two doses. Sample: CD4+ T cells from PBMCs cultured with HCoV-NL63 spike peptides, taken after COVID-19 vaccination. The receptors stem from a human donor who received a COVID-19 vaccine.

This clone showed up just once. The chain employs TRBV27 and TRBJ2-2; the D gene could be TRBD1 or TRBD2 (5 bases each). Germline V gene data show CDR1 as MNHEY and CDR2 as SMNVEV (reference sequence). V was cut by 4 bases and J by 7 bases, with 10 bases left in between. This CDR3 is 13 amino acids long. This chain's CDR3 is CASSWGLGGELFF. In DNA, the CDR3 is TGTGCCAGCAGTTGGGGGTTGGGCGGGGAGCTGTTTTTT.

This CDR3 is CASSLSQGDRDTQYF. The CDR3 DNA reads as TGCGCCAGCAGCTTGTCACAGGGTGATCGAGATACGCAGTATTTT. The chain uses TRBV5-1 and TRBJ2-3; tentatively, D is TRBD1 (6 bases). The CDR3 contains 15 residues. Germline lookup yields CDR1 SGHRS and CDR2 YFSETQ. V dropped 1 base and J dropped 5 bases, with 14 bases sitting between them.

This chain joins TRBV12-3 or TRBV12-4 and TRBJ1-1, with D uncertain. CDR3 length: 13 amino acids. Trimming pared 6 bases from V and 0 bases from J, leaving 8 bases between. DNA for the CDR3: TGTGCCAGCAGCTCCACTATGAACACTGAAGCTTTCTTT. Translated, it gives CASSSTMNTEAFF.

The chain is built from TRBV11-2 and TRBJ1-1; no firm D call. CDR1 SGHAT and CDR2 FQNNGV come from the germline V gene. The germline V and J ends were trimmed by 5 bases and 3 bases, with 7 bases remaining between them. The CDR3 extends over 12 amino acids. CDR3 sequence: CASSAGYTEAFF. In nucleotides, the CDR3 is TGTGCCAGCAGCGCCGGTTACACTGAAGCTTTCTTT.

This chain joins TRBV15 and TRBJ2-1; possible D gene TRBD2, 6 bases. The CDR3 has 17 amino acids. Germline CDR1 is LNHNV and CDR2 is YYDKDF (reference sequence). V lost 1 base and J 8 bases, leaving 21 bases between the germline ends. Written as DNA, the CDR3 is TGTGCCACCAGCAGAGCGGGAGTACGGCAACTTGGGGATGAGCAGTTCTTC. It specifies CATSRAGVRQLGDEQFF. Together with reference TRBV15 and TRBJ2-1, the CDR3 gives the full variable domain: DAMVIQNPRYQVTQFGKPVTLSCSQTLNHNVMYWYQQKSSQAPKLLFHYYDKDFNNEADTPDNFQSRRPNTSFCFLDIRSPGLGDTAMYLCATSRAGVRQLGDEQFFGPGTRLTVL.

The CDR3 reads CATSRLLLGRTEAFF. The CDR3 nucleotides are TGTGCCACCAGCAGACTTTTATTAGGACGAACTGAAGCTTTCTTT. V is TRBV15 and J is TRBJ1-1; D gene unclear. This CDR3 contains 15 residues. V lost 2 bases and J 5 bases, leaving 15 bases between the germline ends. The germline V gene has CDR1 LNHNV and CDR2 YYDKDF (reference sequence).

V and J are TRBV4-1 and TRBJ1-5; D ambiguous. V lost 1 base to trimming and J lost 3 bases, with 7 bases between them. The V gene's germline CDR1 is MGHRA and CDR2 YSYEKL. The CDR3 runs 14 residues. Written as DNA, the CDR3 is TGCGCCAGCAGCCAAGGAGGCTCCAATCAGCCCCAGCATTTT. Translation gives CASSQGGSNQPQHF.

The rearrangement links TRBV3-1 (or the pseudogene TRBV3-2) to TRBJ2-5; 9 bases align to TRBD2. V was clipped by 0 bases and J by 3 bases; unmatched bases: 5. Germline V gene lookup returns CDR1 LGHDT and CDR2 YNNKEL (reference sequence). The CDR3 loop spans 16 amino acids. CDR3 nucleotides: TGTGCCAGCAGCCAAGAATTGGCGGGGGGGAAAGAGACCCAGTACTTC. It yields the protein CASSQELAGGKETQYF.

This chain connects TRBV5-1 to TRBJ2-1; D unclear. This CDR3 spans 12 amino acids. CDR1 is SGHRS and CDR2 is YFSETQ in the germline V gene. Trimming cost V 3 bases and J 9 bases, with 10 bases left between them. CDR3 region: CASSSTWGEQFF. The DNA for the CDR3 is TGCGCCAGCAGCTCGACCTGGGGTGAGCAGTTCTTC.

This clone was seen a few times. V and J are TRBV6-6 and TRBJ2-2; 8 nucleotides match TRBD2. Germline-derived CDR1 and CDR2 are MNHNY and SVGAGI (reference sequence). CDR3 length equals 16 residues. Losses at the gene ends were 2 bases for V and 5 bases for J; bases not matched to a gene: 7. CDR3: CASSYGASGLTGELFF. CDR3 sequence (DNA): TGTGCCAGCAGTTACGGGGCTAGCGGGTTGACCGGGGAGCTGTTTTTT.

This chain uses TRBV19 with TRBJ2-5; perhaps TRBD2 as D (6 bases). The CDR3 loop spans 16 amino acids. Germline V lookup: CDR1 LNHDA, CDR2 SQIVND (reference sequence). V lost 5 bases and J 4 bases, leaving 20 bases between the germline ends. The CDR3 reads CASSRSSGVVTETQYF. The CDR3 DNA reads TGTGCCAGTAGTCGTTCGTCGGGGGTGGTGACAGAGACCCAGTACTTC.

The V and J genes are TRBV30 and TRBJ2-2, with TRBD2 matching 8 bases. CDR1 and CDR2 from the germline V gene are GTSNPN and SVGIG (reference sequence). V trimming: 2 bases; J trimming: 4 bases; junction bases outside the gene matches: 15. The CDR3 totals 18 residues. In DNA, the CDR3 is TGTGCCTGGAGTAACTCCCACGGGGGGGGCCCCCGCACCGGGGAGCTGTTTTTT. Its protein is CAWSNSHGGGPRTGELFF.

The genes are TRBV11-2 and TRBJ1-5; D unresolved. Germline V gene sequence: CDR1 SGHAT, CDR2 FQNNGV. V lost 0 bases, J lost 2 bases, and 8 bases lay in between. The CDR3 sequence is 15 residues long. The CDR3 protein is CASSLDRGGNQPQHF. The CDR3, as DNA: TGTGCCAGCAGCTTAGATCGGGGAGGCAATCAGCCCCAGCATTTT.

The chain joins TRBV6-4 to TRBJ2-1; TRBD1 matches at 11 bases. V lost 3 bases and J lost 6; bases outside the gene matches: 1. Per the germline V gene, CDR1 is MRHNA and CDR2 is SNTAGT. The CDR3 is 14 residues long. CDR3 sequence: CASSEGTGGNEQFF. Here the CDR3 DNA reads TGTGCCAGCAGTGAGGGGACAGGGGGCAATGAGCAGTTCTTC.